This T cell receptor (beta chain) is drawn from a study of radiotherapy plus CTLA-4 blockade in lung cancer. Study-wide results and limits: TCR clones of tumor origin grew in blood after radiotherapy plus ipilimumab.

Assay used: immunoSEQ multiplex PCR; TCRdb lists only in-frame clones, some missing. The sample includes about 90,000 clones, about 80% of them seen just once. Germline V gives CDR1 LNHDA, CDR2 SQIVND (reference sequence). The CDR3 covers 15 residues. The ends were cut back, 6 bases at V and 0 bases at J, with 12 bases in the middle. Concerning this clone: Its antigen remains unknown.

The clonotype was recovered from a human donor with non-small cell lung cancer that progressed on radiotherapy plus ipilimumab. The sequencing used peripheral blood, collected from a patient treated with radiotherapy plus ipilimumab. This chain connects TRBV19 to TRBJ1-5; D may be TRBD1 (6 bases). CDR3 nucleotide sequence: TGTGCCAGTAGGTACCACAGGGATAGCAATCAGCCCCAGCATTTT. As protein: CASRYHRDSNQPQHF.